This T cell receptor (beta chain) originates from a study of T cell changes during pregnancy in multiple sclerosis. CDR1 is MNHEY and CDR2 is SVGAGI in the germline V gene. The CDR3 length is 15 residues. V shed 6 bases, J shed 7 bases, and the junction held 8 bases outside the gene matches. Assay used: immunoSEQ multiplex PCR; TCRdb lists only in-frame clones, some missing. Among roughly 38,000 clones listed, 85% to 95% were seen once. Here the sequenced sample was CD4+ T cells from peripheral blood mononuclear cells, taken in the third trimester of pregnancy. The source is a female donor with multiple sclerosis, enrolled in a pregnancy study. The chain combines TRBV6-5 with TRBJ2-1; TRBD2 matches 11 bases. In nucleotides, the CDR3 is TGTGCCAGCAGACGGACTAGCGGGTTTTGGAATGAGCAGTTCTTC. Amino acids: CASRRTSGFWNEQFF.